The T cell receptor (beta chain) described here comes from a study of regulatory T cells in long-lasting Graves disease. Time point indicated: newly diagnosed GD, antithyroid drugs for less than 3 months. With RNA extracted from PBMCs as input, the TCR library was made. In this sample, this clonotype turned up many times. Arm-PCR with iRepertoire HTBI primers amplified the CDR3 regions for these TCR beta libraries. Study processing details: Sample data revealed some 58 TRBV and 14 TRBJ segments. One entry per CDR3 protein, called by TCRdb with MiXCR from the multiplex PCR reads. None of the V and J calls come from the authors' own analysis; TCRdb made them. The sample comprises roughly 410,000 distinct CDR3 sequences, 14% to 15% of which are singletons, and 7.8% rests with the top ten. These data were also reused for a study on T cells in Graves' hyperthyroidism and ophthalmopathy. That study adds: Among clonotypes expanded in thyroid above 0.001, most were also found in blood.

The clonotype was recovered from a woman in her 40s with Graves disease. Sequenced material: peripheral blood mononuclear cells (PBMCs), taken at new diagnosis, from a patient treated with antithyroid drugs.

CDR3 loop: CASSLGGAGGSGYTF. Here the CDR3 DNA reads TGTGCCAGCAGTTTAGGGGGGGCAGGGGGCTCTGGCTACACCTTC. V gene TRBV28 combines with J gene TRBJ1-2; 8 nucleotides match TRBD1. The germline CDR1 and CDR2 sequences are MDHEN and SYDVKM. The V and J ends lost 2 bases and 7 bases, in that order; junction bases with no gene match: 9. The CDR3 extends over 15 amino acids.